The clone carrying this T cell receptor beta chain was seen only once. The antigen is unknown. One end of the junction is discordant with germline, which a read error may explain. The data belong to a study of blood T cells in healthy people across ages. The V gene's germline CDR1 is SGHAT and CDR2 FQNNGV. This CDR3 has 11 amino acids. Study-wide results and caveats: Per million T cells, TCR beta diversity dropped roughly linearly as age increased.

Each donor gave approximately 9.7 milliliters of peripheral blood. Then a second PCR, running roughly 7 to 11 cycles, was carried out with a sample-barcoded 5' primer and a J-beta primer mix. TCRdb re-derived calls from the 5' RACE reads in MiXCR, one entry per CDR3 protein. Among over a million distinct CDR3 sequences listed, 42% were seen once. The clonotype was recovered from a woman under 30 in good health. This chain connects TRBV11-2 to TRBJ2-1, with D possibly being TRBD1 (6 bases). What was sequenced was blood. The CDR3 loop reads CTSSQGNEQFF. CDR3 DNA: TGTACCAGCAGCCAGGGGAATGAGCAGTTCTTC. Drawing the rest from reference TRBV11-2 and TRBJ2-1, the complete variable domain is EAGVAQSPRYKIIEKRQSVAFWCNPISGHATLYWYQQILGQGPKLLIQFQNNGVVDDSQLPKDRFSAERLKGVDSTLKIQPAKLEDSAVYLCTSSQGNEQFFGPGTRLTVL.